This T cell receptor beta chain was sequenced in a study of PD-L1 blockade in urothelial cancer. Study details: Blood samples contained a median around 130,000 T cells.

Clones were read by immunoSEQ multiplex PCR, and TCRdb kept only the in-frame ones, dropping some. The profile shows around 40,000 clones, roughly nine tenths of them singletons. Study-level points and caveats: Prediction of better survival came from below-median pretreatment blood TCR clonality.

Germline-derived CDR1 and CDR2 are SEHNR and FQNEAQ (reference sequence). The CDR3 loop spans 17 amino acids. V dropped 1 base and J dropped 1; count of bases not matched to a gene: 10. The sample's time point: pretreatment peripheral blood. With regard to this clone: Its antigen is unidentified.

The genes are TRBV7-9 and TRBJ2-7, with 7 bases fitting TRBD2. The sequence derives from an older woman with urothelial cancer. The specimen was PBMCs, collected around atezolizumab (anti-PD-L1) treatment. CDR3 DNA sequence: TGTGCCAGCAGCTTAGTGTCAGGAGGGAGGGATTCCTACGAGCAGTACTTC. Encoded protein: CASSLVSGGRDSYEQYF.